The rows below give T cell receptor beta chains drawn from one sample of a study of blood T cell repertoires in COVID-19. TCRdb keeps only in-frame clones here, not all; method: immunoSEQ multiplex PCR. The sample has about 210,000 clones; 84% are singletons. The sample taken for sequencing was PBMCs or T cells enriched from blood (not recorded which). Receptors were obtained from a woman in her thirties who had been exposed to COVID-19. CDR3s include the opening cysteine and the closing phenylalanine or tryptophan. Fields, in order: CDR3 DNA, CDR3 protein, J gene, D gene, V gene, clone size. D genes are given only for firm matches. Some rows have no size entry. The others give once, few or many, or a class for an expanded clone.

DNA: TGTGCCAGCAGCTTAGGGGCGACAAGCACAGATACGCAGTATTTT; CDR3: CASSLGATSTDTQYF; J: TRBJ2-3; D: .; V: TRBV7-2; size: .
DNA: TGTGCCAGCAGGGCAGGGGTGTTCACCGGGGAGCTGTTTTTT; CDR3: CASRAGVFTGELFF; J: TRBJ2-2; D: .; V: TRBV3-1/TRBV3-2; size: .
DNA: TGTGCCAGCAGGCCGAGGGAGCGGAACACTGAAGCTTTCTTT; CDR3: CASRPRERNTEAFF; J: TRBJ1-1; D: .; V: TRBV6-5; size: .
DNA: TGTGCCATCAGTGAGCCTGGCAGGTCCTACGAGCAGTACTTC; CDR3: CAISEPGRSYEQYF; J: TRBJ2-7; D: .; V: TRBV10-3; size: .
DNA: TGTGCCACCAGCAGAGATCGGTCAGGGGGCGCTTTTGGCTACACCTTC; CDR3: CATSRDRSGGAFGYTF; J: TRBJ1-2; D: TRBD1; V: TRBV15; size: .
DNA: TGTGCCAGCAGTGAGGTGACACGCTCTGGGGCCAACGTCCTGACTTTC; CDR3: CASSEVTRSGANVLTF; J: TRBJ2-6; D: .; V: TRBV2; size: .
DNA: TGCGCCAGCAGTCCCTCGGGGGTTGCGTGGGCTTTCTTT; CDR3: CASSPSGVAWAFF; J: TRBJ1-1; D: .; V: TRBV4-3; size: .
DNA: TGTGCCAGTAATCGGGACAGCTATGGCTACACCTTC; CDR3: CASNRDSYGYTF; J: TRBJ1-2; D: TRBD1; V: TRBV19; size: .
DNA: TGTGCCAGCAGCAATCTTAGACAGGGACGAACGCAGTATTTT; CDR3: CASSNLRQGRTQYF; J: TRBJ2-3; D: TRBD1; V: TRBV27; size: .
DNA: TGTGCCAGCAGTTCGCGGGGGTCCCCTTCCTACGAGCAGTACTTC; CDR3: CASSSRGSPSYEQYF; J: TRBJ2-7; D: TRBD2; V: TRBV27; size: .
DNA: TGTGCCAGTAGTATAACTGGGGGCAGTGACTATGGCTACACCTTC; CDR3: CASSITGGSDYGYTF; J: TRBJ1-2; D: .; V: TRBV19; size: once
DNA: TGTGCCAGCAGTCGGGCGGGATTGAACACTGAAGCTTTCTTT; CDR3: CASSRAGLNTEAFF; J: TRBJ1-1; D: .; V: TRBV28; size: .
DNA: TGTGCCAGCAGACGGACAGCCGGGGGCTACACCTTC; CDR3: CASRRTAGGYTF; J: TRBJ1-2; D: .; V: TRBV25-1; size: many